This T cell receptor (beta chain) was sequenced in a study of blood T cell repertoires in COVID-19. About the research overall: Whether acute or convalescent, the COVID-19 samples came from the United States, Italy and Spain.

Looked up from germline, CDR1 is LGHDT and CDR2 is YNNKEL (reference sequence). V shed 1 base and J shed 5 bases, with 8 bases lying between them. The CDR3 is made up of 13 amino acids. Per the authors' pipeline: The assay estimated nucleated cells by amplifying reference gene primers. Profiling relied on immunoSEQ multiplex PCR, and the TCRdb table lists in-frame clones only, not all of them. V and J calls and clone size are as listed in that table; D and trimming were resolved from the DNA. Counted here are about 240,000 clones, about 83% occurring once; the ten biggest clones make up roughly 5%. This clonotype was obtained from a human donor in a cohort sampled during active COVID-19. Source material: peripheral blood. The chain combines TRBV3-1 (or the pseudogene TRBV3-2) with TRBJ1-2; D uncertain. The CDR3 DNA sequence: TGTGCCAGCAGCCAAGCGACAAGTTATGGCTACACCTTC. It codes for CASSQATSYGYTF.